This record concerns one T cell receptor beta chain sequence. The data belong to a study of blood T cell repertoires in COVID-19. Study overall: Whether acute or convalescent, the COVID-19 samples came from the United States, Italy and Spain.

Method: immunoSEQ multiplex PCR; TCRdb's copy keeps in-frame clones and lacks some. This table holds 200,000 to 300,000 clones, roughly 90% found once. The CDR3 spans 15 residues. CDR1 SNHLY and CDR2 FYNNEI come from the germline V gene. V lost 7 bases, J lost 2 bases, and 15 bases lay in between. The chain uses TRBV2 and TRBJ1-3; perhaps TRBD1 as D (6 bases). The source of this sequence is a man aged 30 to 45 with active or convalescent COVID-19. Material: peripheral blood. CDR3 amino acids: CASIEDSLPGNTIYF. As DNA, the CDR3 is TGTGCCAGCATCGAGGACAGTTTGCCTGGAAACACCATATATTTT.